The 2 T cell receptor beta chains reported below all come from one sample, sequenced in a study of cytomegalovirus exposure and HLA in healthy donors listed by TCRdb under 2017. Library construction relied on the immunoSEQ multiplex PCR assay. For the multiplex PCR, a mixture combining 60 forward primers for TCR Vbeta segments and 13 reverse primers for TCR Jbeta segments was used. The immuneACCESS repertoire file appears here via TCRdb, limited to in-frame rearrangements. These files lack a portion of the clones; in checked studies, under half of the deficit traces to unresolved V genes, and the cause of the others is not known. The sample yields around 75,000 clones; around three quarters were counted once. Around 3% of the sample is taken by the ten largest. The sample was PBMCs. Source of these receptors: a man between 35 and 55 years old in good health and CMV-seronegative.

The V gene is TRBV30, the J gene TRBJ1-3; D not resolved. V was pared by 0 bases and J by 0 bases, with 9 bases between. This CDR3 is built from 15 residues. Germline V gene lookup returns CDR1 GTSNPN and CDR2 SVGIG (reference sequence). The CDR3 sequence is CAWSVHPASGNTIYF. The CDR3 DNA follows: TGTGCCTGGAGTGTACATCCCGCCTCTGGAAACACCATATATTTT.

The CDR3 loop reads CASSPTQDGYTF. Written as DNA, the CDR3 is TGTGCCAGCAGTCCGACCCAGGATGGCTACACCTTC. The V call is TRBV28, the J call TRBJ1-2; D ambiguous. The germline V gene encodes CDR1 MDHEN and CDR2 SYDVKM. The CDR3 has 12 residues. Trimming pared 5 bases from V and 6 bases from J, leaving 10 bases between.